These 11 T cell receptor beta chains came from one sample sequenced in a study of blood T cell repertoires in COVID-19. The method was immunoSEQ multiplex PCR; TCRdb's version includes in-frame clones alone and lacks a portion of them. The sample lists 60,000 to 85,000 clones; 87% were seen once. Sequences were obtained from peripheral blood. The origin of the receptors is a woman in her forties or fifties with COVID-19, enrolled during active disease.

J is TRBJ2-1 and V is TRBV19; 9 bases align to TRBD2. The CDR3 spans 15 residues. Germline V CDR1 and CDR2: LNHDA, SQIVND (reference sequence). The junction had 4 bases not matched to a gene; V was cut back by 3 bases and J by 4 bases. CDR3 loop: CASSMAGGNYNEQFF. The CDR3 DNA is TGTGCCAGTAGTATGGCGGGAGGGAATTACAATGAGCAGTTCTTC.

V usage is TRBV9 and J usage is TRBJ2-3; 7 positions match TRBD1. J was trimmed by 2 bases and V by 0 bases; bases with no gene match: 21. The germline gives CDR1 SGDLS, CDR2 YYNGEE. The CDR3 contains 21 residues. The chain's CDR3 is CASSVASIREQGSEFTDTQYF. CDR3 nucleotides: TGTGCCAGCAGCGTAGCGTCCATTAGGGAACAGGGGAGCGAGTTCACAGATACGCAGTATTTT.

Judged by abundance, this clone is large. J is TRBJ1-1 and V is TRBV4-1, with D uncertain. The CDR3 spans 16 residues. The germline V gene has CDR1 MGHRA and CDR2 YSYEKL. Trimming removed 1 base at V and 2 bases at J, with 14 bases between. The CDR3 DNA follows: TGCGCCAGCAGCCAAGTATTACGGGGAGCAAACACTGAAGCTTTCTTT. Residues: CASSQVLRGANTEAFF.

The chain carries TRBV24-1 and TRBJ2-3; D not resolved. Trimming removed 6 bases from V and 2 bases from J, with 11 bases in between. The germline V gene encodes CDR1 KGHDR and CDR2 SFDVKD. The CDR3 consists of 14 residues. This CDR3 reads CATSRGTSTDTQYF. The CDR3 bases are TGTGCCACCAGTCGCGGAACCTCCACAGATACGCAGTATTTT.

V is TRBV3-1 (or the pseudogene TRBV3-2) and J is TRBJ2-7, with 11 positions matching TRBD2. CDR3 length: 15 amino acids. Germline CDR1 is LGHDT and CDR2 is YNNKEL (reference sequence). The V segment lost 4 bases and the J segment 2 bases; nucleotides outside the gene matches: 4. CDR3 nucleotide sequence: TGTGCCAGCAGCCGGGGACTAGCGGCCGCCTACGAGCAGTACTTC. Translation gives CASSRGLAAAYEQYF.

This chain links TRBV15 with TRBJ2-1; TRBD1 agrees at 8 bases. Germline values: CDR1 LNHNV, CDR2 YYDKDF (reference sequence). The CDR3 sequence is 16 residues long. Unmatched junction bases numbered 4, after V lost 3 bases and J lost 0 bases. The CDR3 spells CATSSRGRDSYNEQFF. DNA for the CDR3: TGTGCCACCAGCAGCAGGGGGCGGGACTCCTACAATGAGCAGTTCTTC.

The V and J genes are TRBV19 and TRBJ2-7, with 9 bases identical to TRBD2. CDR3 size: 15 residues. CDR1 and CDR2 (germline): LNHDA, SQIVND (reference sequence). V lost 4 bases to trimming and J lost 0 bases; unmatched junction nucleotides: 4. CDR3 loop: CASSRLADSSYEQYF. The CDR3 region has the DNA TGTGCCAGTAGTAGACTAGCGGATAGCTCCTACGAGCAGTACTTC.

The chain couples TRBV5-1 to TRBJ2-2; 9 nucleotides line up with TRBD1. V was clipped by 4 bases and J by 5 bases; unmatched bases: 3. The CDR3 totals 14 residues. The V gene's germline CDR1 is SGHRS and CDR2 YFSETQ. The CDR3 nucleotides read TGCGCCAGCAGCGCGACAGGGGGGACCGGGGAGCTGTTTTTT. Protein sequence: CASSATGGTGELFF. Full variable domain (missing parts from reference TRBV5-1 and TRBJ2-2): KAGVTQTPRYLIKTRGQQVTLSCSPISGHRSVSWYQQTPGQGLQFLFEYFSETQRNKGNFPGRFSGRQFSNSRSEMNVSTLELGDSALYLCASSATGGTGELFFGEGSRLTVL.

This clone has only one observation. CDR3 protein: CASSLPRGQARGYTF. The CDR3 nucleotides read TGTGCCAGCAGTTTACCGCGGGGACAGGCGAGGGGCTACACCTTC. The rearrangement links TRBV28 to TRBJ1-2, with 8 bases lining up with TRBD1. With V trimmed by 2 bases and J by 8 bases, 10 bases remained unmatched. Germline CDR1 reads MDHEN; CDR2 reads SYDVKM. The CDR3 sequence is 15 residues long.

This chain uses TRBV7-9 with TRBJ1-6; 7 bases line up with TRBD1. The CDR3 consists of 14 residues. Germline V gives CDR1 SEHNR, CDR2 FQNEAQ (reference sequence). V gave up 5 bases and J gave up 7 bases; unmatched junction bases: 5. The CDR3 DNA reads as TGTGCCAGCAGCCGAGGACAGGTCAATTCACCCCTCCACTTT. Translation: CASSRGQVNSPLHF.

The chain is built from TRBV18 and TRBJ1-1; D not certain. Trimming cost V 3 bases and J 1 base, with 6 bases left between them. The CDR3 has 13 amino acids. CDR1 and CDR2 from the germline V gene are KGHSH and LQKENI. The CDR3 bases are TGTGCCAGCTCACCCTCAGGGAACACTGAAGCTTTCTTT. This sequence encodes CASSPSGNTEAFF.